This T cell receptor (beta chain) was sequenced during a study of control samples from healthy donors and cancer patients. Libraries were prepared by immunoSEQ multiplex PCR; TCRdb keeps only in-frame clonotypes and omits some of them. This table has approximately 110,000 clones, approximately 93% appearing once. The CDR3 is made up of 14 amino acids. CDR1 and CDR2 from the germline V gene are KGHSH and LQKENI. Trimming cost V 5 bases and J 6 bases, with 13 bases left between them. The receptor was isolated from a woman younger than 35 in good health. This rearrangement joins TRBV18 to TRBJ2-2; unclear D gene. Specimen: blood. The CDR3 DNA reads as TGTGCCAGCTCAACAACCGTCGGACCCGGGGAGCTGTTTTTT. This codes for CASSTTVGPGELFF.